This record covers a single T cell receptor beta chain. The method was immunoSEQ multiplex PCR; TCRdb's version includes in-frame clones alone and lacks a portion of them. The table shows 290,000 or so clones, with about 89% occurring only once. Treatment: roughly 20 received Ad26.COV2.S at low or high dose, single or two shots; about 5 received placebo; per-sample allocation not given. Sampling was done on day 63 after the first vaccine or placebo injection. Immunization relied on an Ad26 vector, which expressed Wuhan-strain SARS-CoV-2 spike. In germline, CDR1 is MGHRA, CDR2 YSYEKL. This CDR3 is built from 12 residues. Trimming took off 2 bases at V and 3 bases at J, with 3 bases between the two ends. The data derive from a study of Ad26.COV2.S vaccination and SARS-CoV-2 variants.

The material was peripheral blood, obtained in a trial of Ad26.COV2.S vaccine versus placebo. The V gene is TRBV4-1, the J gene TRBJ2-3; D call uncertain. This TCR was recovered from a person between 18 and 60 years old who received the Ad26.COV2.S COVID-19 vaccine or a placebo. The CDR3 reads CASSQSTDTQYF. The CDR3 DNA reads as TGCGCCAGCAGCCAAAGTACAGATACGCAGTATTTT.